Here is one TCR delta chain with its context. This clone was observed a few times. Its specific antigen is unknown. TCRdb records a much larger clone's protein for this DNA, with a difference at residue 6 that likely arises from a read error; the protein given is the translation of the DNA. Counted from cysteine to phenylalanine, this CDR3 has 19 amino acids. Only CDR3 DNA remains: 57 bases, in frame from the first base. Trimming removed 3 bases from V and 1 base from J; the gene matches leave 13 bases unexplained. Sequences GEAIGNYY (CDR1) and EKD (CDR2) are obtained from the germline V gene. Vgamma9/Vdelta2+ and Vdelta2-negative gammadelta T cell populations were flow-sorted from peripheral blood mononuclear cells for bulk TCR repertoire analysis. These data are taken from a study of γδ T cells in repeated Plasmodium falciparum infection (dated by TCRdb to the early 2020s). Regarding the research as a whole: Malian children exposed to intense seasonal malaria transmission were enrolled in the natural-infection arm and compared with Australian children matched for age and gender. Samples were collected from controlled-infection subjects at baseline, immediately before selected infections, and 21 days after each infection. Malian gammadelta TCR repertoires were analysed cross-sectionally in periods with no transmission and longitudinally across episodes of acute febrile malaria. In the study, the shaping of the human gammadelta T cell repertoire by repeated Plasmodium falciparum infection was examined using natural infection in Mali and controlled human malaria infection. Roughly 5 malaria-naive U.S. adults underwent four controlled human malaria infections by bites from P. falciparum NF54-infected Anopheles stephensi mosquitoes over around 580 days. Findings and caveats that apply to the study as a whole: Across time and infection, the Vgamma9/Vdelta2+ TCR repertoires showed a highly stable polyclonal makeup, with many TCRgamma sequences overlapping between individuals. The controlled-infection cohort was small, limiting analysis of inter-individual variability in gammadelta T cell responses. In Vdelta2-negative, largely Vdelta1+, gammadelta TCR repertoires, repeated controlled infections appeared to drive waves of new clonotype selection. The Malian cohort was drawn from a small rural village made up mostly of one ethnic group, which limits generalizability. Compared with the repertoires of Australian children, the Vdelta2-negative gammadelta TCR repertoires of Malian children appeared more clonally expanded, less diverse and less shared.

Libraries were made using multiplex PCR. TCRdb shows the sequencer as Illumina MiSeq. Each sorted gammadelta T cell sample was sequenced for both the TCR gamma (TRG) and TCR delta (TRD) chains. In the original analysis: Repertoire analyses included clonotype tree plots, accumulated frequency of the top 20 clonotypes, diversity index (DI) and D75 metrics. The public reads were reprocessed by TCRdb using CATT, and rows of matching DNA were later combined. The V and J calls were determined by TCRdb, not by the authors. Here the sample has over 45,000 delta-chain clones; roughly 1.6% occur a single time. The ten largest clones take up 8.6% of the sample.

Sequenced material: gamma-delta T cells from blood. This receptor chain uses TRDV2 and TRDJ1, with 13 bases matching TRDD3. The receptor's source is a pool of human donors (malaria-infected and uninfected, not separated). In nucleotide form, the sequence is TGTGCCTGTGACGGCCTACTGGGGGATACGCGGGTGGTCACCGATAAACTCATCTTT. This gives the protein CACDGLLGDTRVVTDKLIF.